This T cell receptor (beta chain) stems from a study of blood T cell repertoires in COVID-19. Sequencing was performed with immunoSEQ multiplex PCR; in TCRdb, only in-frame clones are kept and a portion is missing. The table records 250,000 to 300,000 clones, roughly 88% of them present only once. The germline V gene encodes CDR1 SGHNT and CDR2 YYREEE (reference sequence). The CDR3 totals 15 residues. Trimming cost V 2 bases and J 5 bases; bases outside gene matches: 10. The rearrangement uses TRBV5-4 and TRBJ2-7; 7 bases line up with TRBD1. This receptor was taken from a woman aged 25 to 39 who had recovered from COVID-19. Sequenced input: peripheral blood. For the CDR3, the DNA is TGTGCCAGCAGCTTACCTTCAGGGGGTGGAAACGAGCAGTACTTC. Encoded protein: CASSLPSGGGNEQYF. Full variable domain (remainder filled in from reference TRBV5-4 and TRBJ2-7): ETGVTQSPTHLIKTRGQQVTLRCSSQSGHNTVSWYQQALGQGPQFIFQYYREEENGRGNFPPRFSGLQFPNYSSELNVNALELDDSALYLCASSLPSGGGNEQYFGPGTRLTVT.